The rows below give T cell receptor beta chains drawn from one sample of a study of T-cell memory formation after mild COVID-19. TCRdb re-analysed the 5' RACE reads in MiXCR, keeping a single row per CDR3 protein. The sample carries 550,000 to 700,000 distinct CDR3 sequences, roughly 17% recorded once. The sample comprised PBMCs or a T cell subset sorted from them (not recorded which). The receptors were gathered from an adult woman who had mild COVID-19 (a few samples of this study predate the infection). Cell type and time point are not known. Both conserved end residues are part of each CDR3. D genes are given only for firm matches. Only some rows state a clone size, as once, few, many or a class for expanded clones.

abundance: few; v_gene: TRBV4-3; d_gene: .; j_gene: TRBJ2-7; CDR3aa: CASSQHRTSYEQYF; CDR3nt: TGCGCCAGCAGCCAGCACAGGACCTCCTACGAGCAGTACTTC
abundance: .; v_gene: TRBV11-3; d_gene: .; j_gene: TRBJ1-2; CDR3aa: CASSLRGPGDWTF; CDR3nt: TGTGCCAGCAGCTTACGGGGCCCTGGCGATTGGACCTTC
abundance: .; v_gene: TRBV12-3/TRBV12-4; d_gene: .; j_gene: TRBJ1-5; CDR3aa: CASSETGTNQPQHF; CDR3nt: TGTGCCAGCAGCGAGACAGGCACCAATCAGCCCCAGCATTTT
abundance: .; v_gene: TRBV6-5; d_gene: TRBD1; j_gene: TRBJ2-2; CDR3aa: CASREQGRVGELFF; CDR3nt: TGTGCCAGCAGGGAACAGGGGCGGGTCGGGGAGCTGTTTTTT
abundance: few; v_gene: TRBV10-3; d_gene: TRBD1; j_gene: TRBJ2-7; CDR3aa: CAIWDRASEQYF; CDR3nt: TGTGCCATTTGGGACAGGGCTAGCGAGCAGTACTTC
abundance: .; v_gene: TRBV7-9; d_gene: TRBD2; j_gene: TRBJ2-7; CDR3aa: CASSLIARTSGDPSYEQYF; CDR3nt: TGTGCCAGCAGCTTAATTGCGAGGACTAGCGGGGATCCTTCCTACGAGCAGTACTTC
abundance: .; v_gene: TRBV5-1; d_gene: .; j_gene: TRBJ1-3; CDR3aa: CASSLETPYAIYF; CDR3nt: TGCGCCAGCAGCTTGGAGACTCCCTACGCCATATATTTT
abundance: .; v_gene: TRBV28; d_gene: .; j_gene: TRBJ2-5; CDR3aa: CASSLLLPGGSETQYF; CDR3nt: TGTGCCAGCAGTTTATTGCTTCCCGGGGGAAGCGAGACCCAGTACTTC
abundance: few; v_gene: TRBV25-1; d_gene: TRBD2; j_gene: TRBJ2-1; CDR3aa: CASSESSAGGTYNEQFF; CDR3nt: TGTGCCAGCAGTGAAAGTTCGGCGGGGGGCACCTACAATGAGCAGTTCTTC
abundance: few; v_gene: TRBV20-1; d_gene: .; j_gene: TRBJ1-6; CDR3aa: CSARDTGQRGNSPLHF; CDR3nt: TGCAGTGCTAGAGATACGGGGCAAAGGGGGAATTCACCCCTCCACTTT
abundance: few; v_gene: TRBV18; d_gene: TRBD1; j_gene: TRBJ2-1; CDR3aa: CASSPRGPYNEQFF; CDR3nt: TGTGCCAGCTCACCCAGGGGGCCTTACAATGAGCAGTTCTTC
abundance: .; v_gene: TRBV6-2/TRBV6-3; d_gene: .; j_gene: TRBJ1-5; CDR3aa: CASSYSRLNNQPQHF; CDR3nt: TGTGCCAGCAGTTACTCCCGACTAAACAATCAGCCCCAGCATTTT
abundance: few; v_gene: TRBV30; d_gene: .; j_gene: TRBJ2-3; CDR3aa: CAWNPATDTQYF; CDR3nt: TGTGCCTGGAATCCGGCCACAGATACGCAGTATTTT
abundance: .; v_gene: TRBV11-2; d_gene: .; j_gene: TRBJ1-6; CDR3aa: CASSLGGTDWAPLHF; CDR3nt: TGTGCCAGCAGCTTAGGAGGGACGGACTGGGCACCCCTCCACTTT
abundance: few; v_gene: TRBV3-1; d_gene: .; j_gene: TRBJ2-3; CDR3aa: CASSPGNSFTDTQYF; CDR3nt: TGTGCCAGCAGCCCTGGGAACAGTTTCACAGATACGCAGTATTTT
abundance: many; v_gene: TRBV12-3/TRBV12-4; d_gene: .; j_gene: TRBJ1-2; CDR3aa: CASSLGSYGYTF; CDR3nt: TGTGCCAGCAGTTTAGGTAGCTATGGCTACACCTTC
abundance: .; v_gene: TRBV12-3/TRBV12-4; d_gene: TRBD1; j_gene: TRBJ1-1; CDR3aa: CASSLQQGARMRTEAFF; CDR3nt: TGTGCCAGCAGTTTACAACAGGGGGCTCGGATGCGAACTGAAGCTTTCTTT
abundance: .; v_gene: TRBV5-1; d_gene: .; j_gene: TRBJ2-7; CDR3aa: CASSQGGLGSYEQYF; CDR3nt: TGCGCCAGCAGCCAGGGGGGGCTTGGCTCCTACGAGCAGTACTTC
abundance: many; v_gene: TRBV19; d_gene: .; j_gene: TRBJ2-1; CDR3aa: CASSIRARGATYNEQFF; CDR3nt: TGTGCCAGTAGTATACGGGCCCGGGGGGCTACCTACAATGAGCAGTTCTTC
abundance: few; v_gene: TRBV12-3/TRBV12-4; d_gene: TRBD2; j_gene: TRBJ2-4; CDR3aa: CASSLDPRLAGKNIQYF; CDR3nt: TGTGCCAGCAGCCTAGACCCCCGACTAGCGGGGAAAAACATTCAGTACTTC
abundance: few; v_gene: TRBV19; d_gene: .; j_gene: TRBJ2-2; CDR3aa: CASRVAGSGTGELFF; CDR3nt: TGTGCCAGTAGGGTGGCAGGGAGTGGCACCGGGGAGCTGTTTTTT
abundance: few; v_gene: TRBV7-2; d_gene: TRBD1; j_gene: TRBJ2-7; CDR3aa: CASRGTGGNEQYF; CDR3nt: TGTGCCAGCAGGGGGACAGGGGGCAACGAGCAGTACTTC
abundance: many; v_gene: TRBV5-1; d_gene: .; j_gene: TRBJ1-3; CDR3aa: CASSLYSGADSGNTIYF; CDR3nt: TGCGCCAGCAGCTTGTATTCAGGGGCCGACTCTGGAAACACCATATATTTT
abundance: few; v_gene: TRBV3-1; d_gene: .; j_gene: TRBJ1-1; CDR3aa: CASSQPGTSNTEAFF; CDR3nt: TGTGCCAGCAGCCAACCGGGGACCTCGAACACTGAAGCTTTCTTT
abundance: few; v_gene: TRBV10-3; d_gene: .; j_gene: TRBJ2-3; CDR3aa: CAISGDTTRGDTQYF; CDR3nt: TGTGCCATCAGTGGGGACACCACCCGAGGAGATACGCAGTATTTT
abundance: .; v_gene: TRBV15; d_gene: TRBD2; j_gene: TRBJ2-5; CDR3aa: CATSRERSGRKETQYF; CDR3nt: TGTGCCACCAGCAGAGAGCGGAGCGGGAGAAAAGAGACCCAGTACTTC
abundance: once; v_gene: TRBV10-3; d_gene: TRBD2; j_gene: TRBJ2-2; CDR3aa: CAILSGRGDDTGELFF; CDR3nt: TGTGCCATCCTTTCCGGGCGGGGGGACGACACCGGGGAGCTGTTTTTT
abundance: .; v_gene: TRBV9; d_gene: TRBD2; j_gene: TRBJ2-2; CDR3aa: CASSQNPLTSGTTGELFF; CDR3nt: TGTGCCAGCAGCCAAAACCCTTTAACTAGCGGCACCACCGGGGAGCTGTTTTTT
abundance: .; v_gene: TRBV30; d_gene: .; j_gene: TRBJ2-3; CDR3aa: CAWSFGGTDTQYF; CDR3nt: TGTGCCTGGAGTTTTGGTGGTACAGATACGCAGTATTTT
abundance: .; v_gene: TRBV27; d_gene: TRBD1; j_gene: TRBJ1-2; CDR3aa: CASSLGTGRSGYTF; CDR3nt: TGTGCCAGCAGTTTGGGGACAGGGAGGAGTGGCTACACCTTC
abundance: .; v_gene: TRBV7-9; d_gene: TRBD1; j_gene: TRBJ2-2; CDR3aa: CASSPGQGVDTGELFF; CDR3nt: TGTGCCAGCAGCCCGGGACAGGGGGTCGACACCGGGGAGCTGTTTTTT
abundance: .; v_gene: TRBV20-1; d_gene: .; j_gene: TRBJ2-2; CDR3aa: CSAQTGSGARARELFF; CDR3nt: TGCAGTGCCCAGACAGGGAGCGGGGCCCGAGCCAGGGAGCTGTTTTTT
abundance: .; v_gene: TRBV5-1; d_gene: TRBD1; j_gene: TRBJ1-1; CDR3aa: CASSNGTAQRRTEAFF; CDR3nt: TGCGCCAGCAGCAACGGGACAGCCCAACGGCGCACTGAAGCTTTCTTT
abundance: .; v_gene: TRBV12-3/TRBV12-4; d_gene: .; j_gene: TRBJ1-5; CDR3aa: CASSYYSGNQPQHF; CDR3nt: TGTGCCAGCAGTTATTACTCGGGCAATCAGCCCCAGCATTTT
abundance: few; v_gene: TRBV7-8; d_gene: .; j_gene: TRBJ2-1; CDR3aa: CASSSAGWLFNEQFF; CDR3nt: TGTGCCAGCAGCTCTGCAGGGTGGTTGTTCAATGAGCAGTTCTTC
abundance: .; v_gene: TRBV7-9; d_gene: .; j_gene: TRBJ2-7; CDR3aa: CASSLGGQGMGEQYF; CDR3nt: TGTGCCAGCAGCTTAGGGGGGCAGGGGATGGGCGAGCAGTACTTC
abundance: .; v_gene: TRBV28; d_gene: .; j_gene: TRBJ1-6; CDR3aa: CASSLQTGLNSPLHF; CDR3nt: TGTGCCAGCAGTTTACAAACAGGGTTGAATTCACCCCTCCACTTT
abundance: few; v_gene: TRBV4-2; d_gene: .; j_gene: TRBJ1-1; CDR3aa: CASSQDPRGSRDTEAFF; CDR3nt: TGTGCCAGCAGCCAAGATCCCCGGGGTTCCCGGGACACTGAAGCTTTCTTT
abundance: few; v_gene: TRBV27; d_gene: TRBD1; j_gene: TRBJ1-2; CDR3aa: CASSPEGQGVLGYTF; CDR3nt: TGTGCCAGCAGTCCAGAGGGACAGGGGGTGCTTGGCTACACCTTC
abundance: .; v_gene: TRBV30; d_gene: TRBD2; j_gene: TRBJ2-7; CDR3aa: CAWIRTSGGSYEQYF; CDR3nt: TGTGCCTGGATAAGGACTAGCGGGGGGTCCTACGAGCAGTACTTC
abundance: .; v_gene: TRBV6-5; d_gene: TRBD1; j_gene: TRBJ1-6; CDR3aa: CASSYSLGRDRTPLHF; CDR3nt: TGTGCCAGCAGTTACTCCCTTGGACGGGACAGGACACCCCTCCACTTT
abundance: few; v_gene: TRBV6-5; d_gene: TRBD2; j_gene: TRBJ2-1; CDR3aa: CASSYSPGLAYNEQFF; CDR3nt: TGTGCCAGCAGTTACTCGCCGGGACTAGCCTACAATGAGCAGTTCTTC
abundance: few; v_gene: TRBV12-3/TRBV12-4; d_gene: .; j_gene: TRBJ2-7; CDR3aa: CASRDRESHEQYF; CDR3nt: TGTGCCAGCCGGGACCGGGAGTCCCACGAGCAGTACTTC
abundance: .; v_gene: TRBV5-1; d_gene: TRBD1; j_gene: TRBJ1-3; CDR3aa: CASSFDRGLGNTIYF; CDR3nt: TGCGCCAGCAGCTTCGACAGGGGGCTTGGAAACACCATATATTTT
abundance: .; v_gene: TRBV11-2; d_gene: .; j_gene: TRBJ2-1; CDR3aa: CASSLAFRIYSYNEQFF; CDR3nt: TGTGCCAGCAGCTTAGCGTTTAGGATCTACTCCTACAATGAGCAGTTCTTC
abundance: few; v_gene: TRBV19; d_gene: .; j_gene: TRBJ1-6; CDR3aa: CASMGHAINSPLHF; CDR3nt: TGTGCCAGCATGGGACATGCGATTAATTCACCCCTCCACTTT
abundance: many; v_gene: TRBV4-3; d_gene: .; j_gene: TRBJ2-2; CDR3aa: CASSQDVRGNTGELFF; CDR3nt: TGCGCCAGCAGCCAAGATGTGAGGGGTAACACCGGGGAGCTGTTTTTT
abundance: .; v_gene: TRBV20-1; d_gene: TRBD2; j_gene: TRBJ2-7; CDR3aa: CSAGLAGYEQYF; CDR3nt: TGCAGTGCTGGCTTAGCGGGGTACGAGCAGTACTTC
abundance: few; v_gene: TRBV30; d_gene: .; j_gene: TRBJ1-5; CDR3aa: CAWSVNGNQPQHF; CDR3nt: TGTGCCTGGAGTGTAAACGGTAATCAGCCCCAGCATTTT
abundance: few; v_gene: TRBV6-5; d_gene: .; j_gene: TRBJ1-4; CDR3aa: CASADRFATNEKLFF; CDR3nt: TGTGCCAGCGCCGACAGGTTTGCAACTAATGAAAAACTGTTTTTT
abundance: .; v_gene: TRBV27; d_gene: .; j_gene: TRBJ1-6; CDR3aa: CASSNNRALHF; CDR3nt: TGTGCCAGCAGTAACAACAGGGCCCTCCACTTT
abundance: few; v_gene: TRBV20-1; d_gene: TRBD2; j_gene: TRBJ2-3; CDR3aa: CSGRLAVSTDTQYF; CDR3nt: TGCAGTGGGAGACTAGCGGTGAGCACAGATACGCAGTATTTT
abundance: few; v_gene: TRBV6-5; d_gene: TRBD1; j_gene: TRBJ2-5; CDR3aa: CASSKHRGFSQETQYF; CDR3nt: TGTGCCAGCAGTAAACACAGGGGATTTTCGCAAGAGACCCAGTACTTC
abundance: .; v_gene: TRBV11-3; d_gene: TRBD2; j_gene: TRBJ2-5; CDR3aa: CASSFGGSKETQYF; CDR3nt: TGTGCCAGCAGCTTCGGCGGGAGCAAAGAGACCCAGTACTTC
abundance: few; v_gene: TRBV12-3/TRBV12-4; d_gene: .; j_gene: TRBJ2-7; CDR3aa: CASSLGGTGFYEQYF; CDR3nt: TGTGCCAGCAGTTTAGGAGGGACCGGATTCTACGAGCAGTACTTC
abundance: .; v_gene: TRBV20-1; d_gene: .; j_gene: TRBJ2-5; CDR3aa: CSAIWPGVDETQYF; CDR3nt: TGCAGTGCTATCTGGCCAGGGGTTGACGAGACCCAGTACTTC
abundance: .; v_gene: TRBV29-1; d_gene: .; j_gene: TRBJ1-1; CDR3aa: CSVEDTEAFF; CDR3nt: TGCAGCGTTGAGGACACTGAAGCTTTCTTT
abundance: .; v_gene: TRBV12-3/TRBV12-4; d_gene: TRBD2; j_gene: TRBJ2-7; CDR3aa: CASSLPSGSREQYF; CDR3nt: TGTGCCAGCAGTTTACCAAGCGGGAGTAGGGAGCAGTACTTC